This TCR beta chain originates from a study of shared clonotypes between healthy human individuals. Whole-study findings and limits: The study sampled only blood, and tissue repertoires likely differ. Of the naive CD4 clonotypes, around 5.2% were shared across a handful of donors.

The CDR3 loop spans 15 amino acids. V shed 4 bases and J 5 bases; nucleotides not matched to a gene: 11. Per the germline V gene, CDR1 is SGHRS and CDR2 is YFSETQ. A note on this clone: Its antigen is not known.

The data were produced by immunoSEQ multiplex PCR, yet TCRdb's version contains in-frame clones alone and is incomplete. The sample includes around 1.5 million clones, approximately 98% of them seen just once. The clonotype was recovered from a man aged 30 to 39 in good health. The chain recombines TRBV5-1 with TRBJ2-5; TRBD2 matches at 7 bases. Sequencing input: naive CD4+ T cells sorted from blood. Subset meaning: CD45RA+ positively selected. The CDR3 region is CASSPKSGRFETQYF. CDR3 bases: TGCGCCAGCAGCCCCAAATCCGGGAGGTTCGAGACCCAGTACTTC. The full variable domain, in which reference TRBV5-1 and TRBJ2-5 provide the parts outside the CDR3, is KAGVTQTPRYLIKTRGQQVTLSCSPISGHRSVSWYQQTPGQGLQFLFEYFSETQRNKGNFPGRFSGRQFSNSRSEMNVSTLELGDSALYLCASSPKSGRFETQYFGPGTRLLVL.